This T cell receptor (beta chain) was documented in a study of Ad26.COV2.S vaccination and SARS-CoV-2 variants. Study at large: Intramuscular Ad26.COV2.S doses were given once or twice, 56 days apart.

General study findings and limits: Vaccinated individuals (as opposed to placebo recipients) had higher spike-specific TCR breadth.

Of note for this clone: Its antigen is undetermined.

The assay was immunoSEQ multiplex PCR, and TCRdb's table has in-frame clones only and misses some. The data contain 380,000 or so clones, around 82% of them singletons. As to treatment: 15 to 20 received Ad26.COV2.S at low or high dose, single or two shots; about five received placebo; per-sample allocation not given. The investigators took samples on day 63 after the first vaccine or placebo injection. Source: peripheral blood, taken in a trial of Ad26.COV2.S vaccine versus placebo. This TCR came from a person between 18 and 60 years old who received the Ad26.COV2.S COVID-19 vaccine or a placebo.

DNA of the CDR3: TGCGCCAGCAGCCAGGGACAGGGGGCTTTAGATACGCAGTATTTT. It yields the protein CASSQGQGALDTQYF. The rearrangement uses TRBV4-3 and TRBJ2-3; 12 bases map to TRBD1. This CDR3 contains 15 residues. V dropped 3 bases and J dropped 5; count of bases not matched to a gene: 3. Germline V lookup: CDR1 LGHNA, CDR2 YSLEER.